One and the same sample provided the 10 T cell receptor beta chains below, sequenced in a study of blood T cell repertoires in COVID-19. Method: immunoSEQ multiplex PCR; TCRdb's copy keeps in-frame clones and lacks some. The sample holds hundreds of thousands of clones, 85% seen once. The sequencing sample was made of peripheral blood. The receptors derive from a woman between 50 and 59 years old with active or convalescent COVID-19.

This clone has ten or more counts. The CDR3 here is CASSPRQGNTGELFF. For the CDR3, the DNA is TGTGCCAGCAGCCCCCGACAGGGGAACACCGGGGAGCTGTTTTTT. The rearrangement links TRBV9 to TRBJ2-2; TRBD1 matches 7 bases. CDR1 is SGDLS and CDR2 is YYNGEE in the germline V gene. The CDR3 spans 15 residues. V was clipped by 4 bases and J by 1 base; unmatched bases: 4.

V gene TRBV6-6 combines with J gene TRBJ1-5, with 12 bases matching TRBD1. CDR3 length: 16 residues. Per germline, CDR1 MNHNY and CDR2 SVGAGI (reference sequence). V was clipped by 6 bases and J by 2 bases; unmatched bases: 5. The CDR3 loop is CASRGQGATGNQPQHF. DNA for the CDR3: TGTGCCAGCAGGGGACAGGGGGCAACGGGCAATCAGCCCCAGCATTTT.

There are a few counts of this clone. The J gene is TRBJ1-2, the V gene TRBV19; D might be TRBD1 (6 bases). Germline CDR1 LNHDA, CDR2 SQIVND (reference sequence). Trimming stripped 3 bases from V and 3 bases from J, with 11 bases between. The CDR3 sequence is 14 residues long. The CDR3 here is CASSIPAGDYGYTF. CDR3 bases: TGTGCCAGTAGTATTCCGGCAGGGGACTATGGCTACACCTTC.

This clone occurred a few times. V and J are TRBV2 and TRBJ2-2; D is possibly TRBD1 (5 bases). This CDR3 is 14 amino acids long. V lost 8 bases, J lost 5 bases, and 15 bases lay in between. Looked up from germline, CDR1 is SNHLY and CDR2 is FYNNEI. The CDR3 spells CASSGFARTGELFF. In DNA form, the CDR3 reads TGTGCCAGCTCAGGGTTCGCCCGAACCGGGGAGCTGTTTTTT.

This chain links TRBV18 with TRBJ1-3; D may be TRBD1 (6 bases). The CDR3 extends over 16 amino acids. Trimming shortened V by 2 bases and J by 4 bases, and 15 bases separated the two germline ends. Germline V lookup: CDR1 KGHSH, CDR2 LQKENI. CDR3 protein: CASSPTTGLSGNTIYF. In DNA form, the CDR3 reads TGTGCCAGCTCACCAACAACAGGGCTGTCGGGAAACACCATATATTTT.

The gene calls are TRBV6-5 and TRBJ2-1, with 7 bases aligning to TRBD2. Germline-derived CDR1 and CDR2 are MNHEY and SVGAGI. V shed 4 bases, J shed 14 bases, and the junction held 11 bases outside the gene matches. The CDR3 has 13 residues. The chain's CDR3 is CASSSLGASGEFF. The CDR3 DNA sequence: TGTGCCAGCAGTTCCCTAGGGGCTAGCGGAGAGTTCTTC.

The V call is TRBV7-8, the J call TRBJ1-3; tentatively, D is TRBD1 (6 bases). V lost 2 bases and J 2 bases, leaving 13 bases between the germline ends. The CDR3 totals 16 residues. Per the germline V gene, CDR1 is SGHVS and CDR2 is FQNEAQ. The CDR3 region is CASSLFRQAAGNTIYF. CDR3 coding DNA: TGTGCCAGCAGCTTATTCCGACAGGCAGCTGGAAACACCATATATTTT.

V and J are TRBV15 and TRBJ2-2; 7 bases are a match to TRBD1. CDR1 and CDR2 from the germline V gene are LNHNV and YYDKDF (reference sequence). V shed 9 bases and J 3 bases; nucleotides not matched to a gene: 7. This CDR3 spans 14 amino acids. The CDR3 DNA sequence: TGTGCCACGCATCGGGACAGACACACCGGGGAGCTGTTTTTT. It codes for CATHRDRHTGELFF.

The chain links TRBV18 to TRBJ1-6; D is possibly TRBD1 (5 bases). Trimming removed 3 bases from V and 6 bases from J, with 9 bases in between. Germline lookup yields CDR1 KGHSH and CDR2 LQKENI. The CDR3 runs to 14 residues. CDR3 residues: CASSPPGVNSPLHF. The CDR3 DNA follows: TGTGCCAGCTCACCTCCGGGGGTTAATTCACCCCTCCACTTT.

This chain joins TRBV5-4 and TRBJ2-1, with 7 bases that match TRBD2. The CDR3 has 15 amino acids. With V trimmed by 0 bases and J by 7 bases, 7 bases remained unmatched. CDR1 SGHNT and CDR2 YYREEE come from the germline V gene (reference sequence). The CDR3 reads CASSLVGRESNEQFF. In DNA, the CDR3 is TGTGCCAGCAGCTTGGTTGGGCGGGAGAGTAATGAGCAGTTCTTC. The variable domain in full, with the rest retrieved from reference TRBV5-4 and TRBJ2-1, is ETGVTQSPTHLIKTRGQQVTLRCSSQSGHNTVSWYQQALGQGPQFIFQYYREEENGRGNFPPRFSGLQFPNYSSELNVNALELDDSALYLCASSLVGRESNEQFFGPGTRLTVL.